The subject of this entry is one TCR beta chain. Its specificity is unknown. The data originate from a study of T cell repertoires and HLA-DP antigens. In the study overall: CD4+ T cells were cocultured with HeLa cells expressing HLA-DP. The donors, ranging 18-to-29 to 60-to-69 years, included a couple of males and one female.

V was pared by 1 base and J by 0 bases, with 9 bases between. This CDR3 is built from 15 residues. CDR1 and CDR2 from the germline V gene are SGDLS and YYNGEE. Using immunoSEQ multiplex PCR, the repertoire was profiled, and TCRdb retains in-frame clones only, with some absent. The table lists roughly 73,000 clones, roughly 77% of them singletons. Sequenced sample: CD4+ T cells from PBMCs. The sequence derives from a man in his fifties or sixties in good health and CMV-seronegative. The chain uses TRBV9 and TRBJ2-3, with D possibly being TRBD1 or TRBD2 (5 bases each). CDR3 sequence reads: CASSVTGPSTDTQYF. Written as DNA, the CDR3 is TGTGCCAGCAGCGTAACGGGGCCTAGCACAGATACGCAGTATTTT. Supplemented by reference TRBV9 and TRBJ2-3, the full variable domain reads DSGVTQTPKHLITATGQRVTLRCSPRSGDLSVYWYQQSLDQGLQFLIQYYNGEERAKGNILERFSAQQFPDLHSELNLSSLELGDSALYFCASSVTGPSTDTQYFGPGTRLTVL.